These 30 T cell receptor beta chains came from one sample sequenced in a study of cytotoxic CD8 clonotypes in ibrutinib-treated CLL. Repertoires were generated with immunoSEQ multiplex PCR, while TCRdb's copy carries only in-frame clones and drops some. The sample lists tens of thousands of clones, around 68% occurring once. This sample comprised PBMCs, obtained after 12 months of ibrutinib treatment. These receptors were obtained from a human donor with chronic lymphocytic leukemia.

This chain links TRBV10-3 with TRBJ2-1, with D perhaps TRBD1 or TRBD2 (5 bases each). This CDR3 contains 15 residues. Trimming removed 4 bases from V and 5 bases from J, with 15 bases in between. Germline V lookup: CDR1 ENHRY, CDR2 SYGVKD. The CDR3 coding sequence is TGTGCCATCAGTGCAGGGCTAGCCGAAAACAATGAGCAGTTCTTC. Residues: CAISAGLAENNEQFF.

This clone was detected a few times. The genes are TRBV2 and TRBJ1-1; D unresolved. Between the trimmed V and J ends, which lost 5 bases and 0 bases, there was a span of 7 bases. The CDR3 runs 13 residues. CDR1 and CDR2 (germline): SNHLY, FYNNEI. CDR3 in DNA: TGTGCCAGCAGTCCATCAATGAACACTGAAGCTTTCTTT. This encodes CASSPSMNTEAFF.

The genes are TRBV9 and TRBJ2-7; tentative D call: TRBD1 (6 bases). Trimming pared 0 bases from V and 3 bases from J, leaving 13 bases between. Germline CDR1 SGDLS, CDR2 YYNGEE. The length of the CDR3 is 15 residues. The CDR3 nucleotides read TGTGCCAGCAGCGTAGAGGCAGGGGACCTCTACGAGCAGTACTTC. This encodes CASSVEAGDLYEQYF.

The chain combines TRBV5-1 with TRBJ2-2; unclear D gene. V gave up 2 bases and J gave up 4 bases, with 9 bases separating them. Germline V lookup: CDR1 SGHRS, CDR2 YFSETQ. The CDR3 is 14 amino acids. CDR3 amino acids: CASSLKTGTGELFF. The CDR3 bases are TGCGCCAGCAGCTTAAAGACTGGCACCGGGGAGCTGTTTTTT. The full variable domain, with the rest looked up from reference TRBV5-1 and TRBJ2-2, is KAGVTQTPRYLIKTRGQQVTLSCSPISGHRSVSWYQQTPGQGLQFLFEYFSETQRNKGNFPGRFSGRQFSNSRSEMNVSTLELGDSALYLCASSLKTGTGELFFGEGSRLTVL.

This clone was seen a few times. The genes are TRBV18 and TRBJ1-3, with D maybe TRBD1 (6 bases). Trimming removed 6 bases from V and 3 bases from J, with 21 bases in between. Germline assignment: CDR1 KGHSH and CDR2 LQKENI. This CDR3 comprises 17 residues. The CDR3: CASSASRDTGLGNTIYF. The DNA for the CDR3 is TGTGCCAGCTCGGCAAGTCGGGACACAGGGCTTGGAAACACCATATATTTT.

This clone occurred a few times. The V gene is TRBV9, the J gene TRBJ1-1; TRBD1 might be the D (5 bases). The CDR3 is 15 amino acids. Trimming removed 2 bases from V and 6 bases from J, with 17 bases in between. Germline loops: CDR1 SGDLS, CDR2 YYNGEE. The CDR3 loop reads CASSVQENRPPEAFF. CDR3 nucleotide sequence: TGTGCCAGCAGCGTCCAGGAGAACAGGCCTCCTGAAGCTTTCTTT.

The chain carries TRBV11-2 and TRBJ2-3; 10 bases line up with TRBD2. Germline V CDR1 and CDR2: SGHAT, FQNNGV. The CDR3 totals 16 residues. V dropped 5 bases and J dropped 2; count of bases not matched to a gene: 7. CDR3 loop: CASSRRTSGFTDTQYF. The CDR3, as DNA: TGTGCCAGCAGCCGCCGGACTAGCGGCTTCACAGATACGCAGTATTTT.

The chain has TRBV6-5 and TRBJ2-2; possible D gene TRBD1, 6 bases. CDR1 is MNHEY, CDR2 SVGAGI, per germline. The CDR3 loop spans 15 amino acids. The V end was cut by 6 bases, the J end by 5 bases, with 16 bases between. The CDR3 sequence: CASSRSLGGTGELFF. Here the CDR3 DNA reads TGTGCCAGCAGCCGATCTCTAGGGGGTACCGGGGAGCTGTTTTTT.

This clone has more than one count but fewer than ten. This chain joins TRBV6-1 and TRBJ1-3; 7 nucleotides align to TRBD1. This CDR3 has 15 residues. From germline, CDR1 is MNHNS and CDR2 SASEGT. Trimming at V came to 5 bases and at J to 1 base, leaving 5 bases not matched to a gene. The CDR3 DNA reads as TGTGCCAGCAGTACAGGGGTTGGTTCTGGAAACACCATATATTTT. As protein: CASSTGVGSGNTIYF.

This clone was seen a few times. This chain joins TRBV19 and TRBJ2-2; D perhaps matches TRBD2 (7 bases). The CDR3 length is 16 residues. In germline, CDR1 is LNHDA, CDR2 SQIVND (reference sequence). The V end lost 3 bases, the J end lost 5 bases, and 16 bases lay between the germline ends. Here the CDR3 DNA reads TGTGCCAGTAGTATCTTCGGGGGGCTTGGGACCGGGGAGCTGTTTTTT. This gives the protein CASSIFGGLGTGELFF.

The genes are TRBV6-5 and TRBJ1-1; TRBD1 is a possible D gene (5 bases). V was pared by 8 bases and J by 4 bases, with 20 bases between. CDR1 is MNHEY, CDR2 SVGAGI, per germline. This CDR3 comprises 15 residues. The chain's CDR3 is CASAVGERTTTEAFF. Written as DNA, the CDR3 is TGTGCCAGCGCTGTGGGGGAGCGAACCACCACTGAAGCTTTCTTT.

There are a few counts of this clone. As DNA, the CDR3 is TGTGCCAGCAGTTACTCGTATTACGACTCCTACGAGCAGTACTTC. Translating gives CASSYSYYDSYEQYF. The chain links TRBV6-5 to TRBJ2-7; D is unclear. The V gene lost 0 bases and the J gene lost 0 bases, with 9 bases spanning the gap. CDR1 is MNHEY and CDR2 is SVGAGI in the germline V gene. The CDR3 contains 15 residues.

V and J are TRBV11-1 and TRBJ2-3, with D possibly being TRBD2 (5 bases). CDR1 is SGHAT, CDR2 FQDESV, per germline (reference sequence). The CDR3 is 14 amino acids. The V end lost 1 base, the J end lost 0 bases, and 5 bases lay between the germline ends. The CDR3 region is CASSLGTSTDTQYF. The CDR3 DNA reads TGTGCCAGCAGCTTAGGGACTAGCACAGATACGCAGTATTTT. Filled out from reference TRBV11-1 and TRBJ2-3, the complete variable domain reads EAEVAQSPRYKITEKSQAVAFWCDPISGHATLYWYRQILGQGPELLVQFQDESVVDDSQLPKDRFSAERLKGVDSTLKIQPAELGDSAMYLCASSLGTSTDTQYFGPGTRLTVL.

This chain connects TRBV9 to TRBJ1-3; D unclear. This CDR3 contains 17 residues. V shed 0 bases and J shed 0 bases, with 13 bases lying between them. The germline CDR1 and CDR2 sequences are SGDLS and YYNGEE. CDR3 region: CASSVDVRPSSGNTIYF. The CDR3 region has the DNA TGTGCCAGCAGCGTAGATGTCAGACCCAGCTCTGGAAACACCATATATTTT.

The CDR3 bases are TGCGCCAGCAGCCCCAGGGGGCTAAGAAACACCATATATTTT. This sequence encodes CASSPRGLRNTIYF. The V call is TRBV10-2, the J call TRBJ1-3; 8 nucleotides match TRBD1. This CDR3 has 14 amino acids. V shed 6 bases and J 5 bases; nucleotides not matched to a gene: 6. Germline CDR1 is WSHSY and CDR2 is SAAADI.

The chain links TRBV6-5 to TRBJ1-6, with a tentative D call TRBD1 (5 bases). Per germline, CDR1 MNHEY and CDR2 SVGAGI. Trimming removed 0 bases from V and 5 bases from J, with 11 bases in between. CDR3 length: 16 residues. The CDR3: CASSYSGVPHNSPLHF. DNA of the CDR3: TGTGCCAGCAGTTACTCGGGGGTCCCTCATAATTCACCCCTCCACTTT.

This chain joins TRBV18 and TRBJ1-6, with TRBD1 as a possible D gene (5 bases). The CDR3 extends over 16 amino acids. V lost 4 bases, J lost 0 bases, and 10 bases lay in between. Germline CDR1 reads KGHSH; CDR2 reads LQKENI. The DNA for the CDR3 is TGTGCCAGCTCACAACAGGCAAGCTCCTATAATTCACCCCTCCACTTT. This encodes CASSQQASSYNSPLHF.

The rearrangement links TRBV7-2 to TRBJ1-3; 7 bases line up with TRBD1. From germline, CDR1 is SGHTA and CDR2 FQGNSA. Trimming cost V 1 base and J 4 bases; bases outside gene matches: 4. CDR3 length: 15 residues. CDR3 in amino acids: CASSLVATGGNTIYF. The DNA for the CDR3 is TGTGCCAGCAGCTTAGTGGCGACAGGGGGAAACACCATATATTTT.

The chain couples TRBV9 to TRBJ2-5; the D is unclear. V lost 4 bases to trimming and J lost 4 bases, with 20 bases between them. In germline, CDR1 is SGDLS, CDR2 YYNGEE. The CDR3 spans 16 residues. Here the CDR3 DNA reads TGTGCCAGCAGCCCAAGGGCCGGCGGCACGTTAGAGACCCAGTACTTC. This codes for CASSPRAGGTLETQYF.

The chain recombines TRBV7-9 with TRBJ1-4; a weak D match, TRBD1 (6 bases). The CDR3 spans 16 residues. The germline CDR1 and CDR2 sequences are SEHNR and FQNEAQ (reference sequence). Trimming pared 0 bases from V and 5 bases from J, leaving 13 bases between. In DNA form, the CDR3 reads TGTGCCAGCAGCTTAGCGGGGGGACAAGTAAATGAAAAACTGTTTTTT. It yields the protein CASSLAGGQVNEKLFF.

This clone was detected once. The V gene is TRBV7-9, the J gene TRBJ2-7; D call uncertain. V lost 2 bases and J lost 3, with 5 bases in between. This CDR3 region has 12 residues. Germline CDR1 is SEHNR and CDR2 is FQNEAQ (reference sequence). CDR3 amino acids: CASSLSNYEQYF. The CDR3 DNA is TGTGCCAGCAGCTTATCCAACTACGAGCAGTACTTC.

The table lists this clone with a count of one. The gene calls are TRBV29-1 and TRBJ2-2, with TRBD1 matching over 9 bases. CDR3 size: 13 residues. The germline V gene encodes CDR1 SQVTM and CDR2 ANQGSEA. The trim removed 7 bases at V and 6 bases at J, leaving 6 bases unmatched. The CDR3 DNA reads TGCAGCGCGGGACAGGGAAGCGCCGGGGAGCTGTTTTTT. As protein: CSAGQGSAGELFF.

This chain uses TRBV6-5 with TRBJ2-5, with D hard to call. The CDR3 loop spans 15 amino acids. V was clipped by 5 bases and J by 4 bases, with 17 bases between them. The germline V gene has CDR1 MNHEY and CDR2 SVGAGI. The chain's CDR3 is CASSKLIGLTETQYF. CDR3 in DNA: TGTGCCAGCAGTAAACTCATTGGGCTGACAGAGACCCAGTACTTC.

This clone occurred a few times. The chain recombines TRBV18 with TRBJ2-2; tentatively, D is TRBD1 or TRBD2 (6 bases each). CDR3 length equals 16 residues. Germline V gene sequence: CDR1 KGHSH, CDR2 LQKENI. Deletions cut 3 bases from V and 7 bases from J, with 18 bases between. The CDR3: CASSPYATGASGELFF. The CDR3 bases are TGTGCCAGCTCACCCTACGCGACGGGGGCAAGCGGGGAGCTGTTTTTT.

The chain employs TRBV2 and TRBJ2-3, with 9 positions matching TRBD2. The CDR3 is made up of 17 amino acids. With V trimmed by 7 bases and J by 2 bases, 13 bases remained unmatched. The germline V gene encodes CDR1 SNHLY and CDR2 FYNNEI. This CDR3 is CASKAASGGPNTDTQYF. CDR3 coding DNA: TGTGCCAGCAAGGCGGCGAGCGGGGGGCCCAACACAGATACGCAGTATTTT.

A few counts support this clone. The V call is TRBV6-5, the J call TRBJ1-2, with D unresolved. CDR3 length: 14 amino acids. The germline V gene has CDR1 MNHEY and CDR2 SVGAGI. V lost 5 bases and J 5 bases, leaving 15 bases between the germline ends. CDR3: CASSKSGSRYGYTF. The CDR3 DNA is TGTGCCAGCAGTAAATCCGGGTCCAGATATGGCTACACCTTC.

This clone occurred a few times. The rearrangement uses TRBV6-5 and TRBJ2-3; no reliable D call. The germline V gene encodes CDR1 MNHEY and CDR2 SVGAGI. Trimming took off 9 bases at V and 2 bases at J, with 9 bases between the two ends. The CDR3 covers 12 residues. The CDR3 is CASTTNTDTQYF. The CDR3 DNA is TGTGCCAGTACTACGAACACAGATACGCAGTATTTT.

The rearrangement uses TRBV30 and TRBJ2-7; 8 bases line up with TRBD1. The germline V gene has CDR1 GTSNPN and CDR2 SVGIG (reference sequence). V shed 0 bases, J shed 2 bases, and the junction held 3 bases outside the gene matches. CDR3 length: 14 residues. The CDR3 here is CAWSVGQGAYEQYF. DNA for the CDR3: TGTGCCTGGAGTGTCGGACAGGGAGCCTACGAGCAGTACTTC.

This chain's CDR3 is CASSVSDGNYGYTF. The CDR3, as DNA: TGTGCCAGCAGCGTATCGGACGGCAACTATGGCTACACCTTC. The V gene is TRBV7-8, the J gene TRBJ1-2; D is unclear. Per the germline V gene, CDR1 is SGHVS and CDR2 is FQNEAQ. The CDR3 has 14 residues. Between the trimmed V and J ends, which lost 5 bases and 2 bases, there was a span of 12 bases. Full variable domain (outside the CDR3, taken from reference TRBV7-8 and TRBJ1-2): GAGVSQSPRYKVAKRGQDVALRCDPISGHVSLFWYQQALGQGPEFLTYFQNEAQLDKSGLPSDRFFAERPEGSVSTLKIQRTQQEDSAVYLCASSVSDGNYGYTFGSGTRLTVV.

V gene TRBV19 combines with J gene TRBJ1-1, with a weak D call TRBD1 (5 bases). The CDR3 has 12 amino acids. Germline CDR1 is LNHDA and CDR2 is SQIVND (reference sequence). The V gene lost 3 bases and the J gene lost 11 bases, with 13 bases spanning the gap. This chain's CDR3 is CASSMPAGRAFF. The CDR3 DNA reads TGTGCCAGTAGTATGCCGGCAGGGCGGGCTTTCTTT.